This entry features one TCR beta chain sequence. Its specificity is not known. It was with 60 Vbeta and 13 Jbeta primers that the PCR ran. Assay used: immunoSEQ multiplex PCR; TCRdb lists only in-frame clones, some missing. The top ten clones hold around 6.5% of a sample with about 82,000 clones, around 74% of them seen once. V was clipped by 1 base and J by 1 base, with 23 bases between them. CDR1 SGHDT and CDR2 YYEEEE come from the germline V gene. The CDR3 loop spans 19 amino acids. The sample originates from a study of cytomegalovirus exposure and HLA in healthy donors. Study-wide results and limits: In a later analysis, a missense DCLRE1C variant was linked to TCR beta V- and J-gene trimming. Later on, an analysis found that several of the most significant clusters appeared to be linked to common viral pathogens, which included parvovirus B19. Solely CMV serostatus was available to characterize immune exposure. Later analysis identified some 16,000 TCR beta sequences associated with HLA alleles, using a false discovery rate threshold of 0.05.

V gene TRBV5-6 combines with J gene TRBJ1-1; D call uncertain. This TCR came from a woman aged 45-59 years in good health and CMV-seropositive. Sequenced sample: PBMCs. The CDR3 sequence: CASSLLTPTDSTTNTEAFF. The CDR3, as DNA: TGTGCCAGCAGCTTGCTTACCCCGACGGACTCTACTACGAACACTGAAGCTTTCTTT.